One and the same sample provided the 21 T cell receptor beta chains below, sequenced in a study of T cell responses to AZD1222 COVID-19 vaccine. TCRdb's copy holds only in-frame clones and misses some; the assay was immunoSEQ multiplex PCR. The table has roughly 150,000 clones, approximately 90% seen once. Material: peripheral blood, obtained 28 days after the second AZD1222 dose. The origin of the receptors is an adult who received the AZD1222 COVID-19 vaccine.

The chain joins TRBV6-5 to TRBJ2-1; 9 nucleotides match TRBD2. The CDR3 loop spans 16 amino acids. The germline V gene encodes CDR1 MNHEY and CDR2 SVGAGI. With V trimmed by 2 bases and J by 10 bases, 12 bases remained unmatched. This chain's CDR3 is CASSYAGGVPGREQFF. The CDR3 region has the DNA TGTGCCAGCAGTTACGCGGGGGGGGTCCCCGGTAGAGAGCAGTTCTTC.

This chain uses TRBV3-1 (or the pseudogene TRBV3-2) with TRBJ1-3, with unresolved D. The germline gives CDR1 LGHDT, CDR2 YNNKEL (reference sequence). This CDR3 contains 14 residues. The V and J ends lost 6 bases and 0 bases respectively, with 9 bases between them. The CDR3: CASRLQSSGNTIYF. Written as DNA, the CDR3 is TGTGCCAGCAGGTTACAGAGCTCTGGAAACACCATATATTTT.

The chain couples TRBV5-1 to TRBJ2-5, with 8 nucleotides matching TRBD1. This CDR3 is built from 20 residues. V lost 1 base, J lost 1 base, and 18 bases stayed unmatched. Germline V gene data show CDR1 as SGHRS and CDR2 as YFSETQ. CDR3 loop: CASSLNTGTGVWLGQETQYF. The CDR3 nucleotides read TGCGCCAGCAGCTTGAACACCGGGACAGGCGTTTGGCTTGGCCAAGAGACCCAGTACTTC. The entire variable domain, with the rest obtained from reference TRBV5-1 and TRBJ2-5, is as follows: KAGVTQTPRYLIKTRGQQVTLSCSPISGHRSVSWYQQTPGQGLQFLFEYFSETQRNKGNFPGRFSGRQFSNSRSEMNVSTLELGDSALYLCASSLNTGTGVWLGQETQYFGPGTRLLVL.

The rearrangement uses TRBV19 and TRBJ2-3, with D possibly called TRBD1 or TRBD2 (5 bases each). The CDR3 consists of 15 residues. Trimming left V 6 bases short and J 0 bases short, with 13 bases between. Per the germline V gene, CDR1 is LNHDA and CDR2 is SQIVND (reference sequence). In nucleotides, the CDR3 is TGTGCCAGTAGAACAGGAGGCGGGAGCACAGATACGCAGTATTTT. It translates to CASRTGGGSTDTQYF.

The CDR3 DNA sequence: TGTGCCAGCAGCTTGGCCCCCCCTAGCGGGAGTGAGACCCAGTACTTC. Translating it yields CASSLAPPSGSETQYF. This rearrangement joins TRBV11-3 to TRBJ2-5, with 10 bases matching TRBD2. Germline assignment: CDR1 SGHNT and CDR2 YENEEA. Losses at the gene ends were 3 bases for V and 5 bases for J; bases not matched to a gene: 9. This CDR3 is 16 amino acids long.

The V gene is TRBV12-3 or TRBV12-4, the J gene TRBJ2-2; no clear D gene. With 2 bases removed from V and 10 bases from J, the gap between germline ends came to 8 bases. The CDR3 is 12 residues long. CDR3 region: CASSLNGEELFF. CDR3 bases: TGTGCCAGCAGTTTAAATGGGGAGGAGCTGTTTTTT.

CDR3 sequence (DNA): TGTGCCAGCAGTCCCCTAGCAGGCTCCTACAATGAGCAGTTCTTC. It specifies CASSPLAGSYNEQFF. The gene calls are TRBV28 and TRBJ2-1, with a possible D match to TRBD2 (5 bases). CDR1 is MDHEN, CDR2 SYDVKM, per germline. Trimming left V 5 bases short and J 0 bases short, with 11 bases between. This CDR3 is 15 amino acids long. Looking up the rest from reference TRBV28 and TRBJ2-1 gives the full variable domain: DVKVTQSSRYLVKRTGEKVFLECVQDMDHENMFWYRQDPGLGLRLIYFSYDVKMKEKGDIPEGYSVSREKKERFSLILESASTNQTSMYLCASSPLAGSYNEQFFGPGTRLTVL.

The chain combines TRBV27 with TRBJ1-5; a weak D match, TRBD1 (5 bases). CDR1 is MNHEY and CDR2 is SMNVEV in the germline V gene (reference sequence). The CDR3 covers 15 residues. V was pared by 3 bases and J by 5 bases, with 14 bases between. In DNA, the CDR3 is TGTGCCAGCAGTTTGATCGGGGCCGGGTATCAGCCCCAGCATTTT. Translated: CASSLIGAGYQPQHF.

The rearrangement links TRBV11-2 to TRBJ1-6; 7 bases map to TRBD1. The CDR3 extends over 14 amino acids. Germline V lookup: CDR1 SGHAT, CDR2 FQNNGV. Trimming removed 1 base from V and 6 bases from J; junction bases left unmatched: 0. Here the CDR3 DNA reads TGTGCCAGCAGCTTAGGGGACAGTAATTCACCCCTCCACTTT. It translates to CASSLGDSNSPLHF. The full variable domain, with the rest looked up from reference TRBV11-2 and TRBJ1-6, is EAGVAQSPRYKIIEKRQSVAFWCNPISGHATLYWYQQILGQGPKLLIQFQNNGVVDDSQLPKDRFSAERLKGVDSTLKIQPAKLEDSAVYLCASSLGDSNSPLHFGNGTRLTVT.

V gene TRBV20-1 combines with J gene TRBJ2-4; TRBD2 aligns across 8 bases. The J segment lost 0 bases and the V segment lost 3 bases, leaving 13 bases of the junction unmatched. The V gene's germline CDR1 is DFQATT and CDR2 SNEGSKA (reference sequence). There are 18 residues in the CDR3. The chain's CDR3 is CSASITRTSPVAKNIQYF. For the CDR3, the DNA is TGCAGTGCTAGTATCACCCGGACTAGCCCCGTAGCCAAAAACATTCAGTACTTC.

V gene TRBV5-4 combines with J gene TRBJ1-4, with D unclear. Per germline, CDR1 SGHNT and CDR2 YYREEE (reference sequence). CDR3 size: 15 residues. V lost 3 bases and J 4 bases, leaving 13 bases between the germline ends. The CDR3 is CASSSPGLGNEKLFF. CDR3 DNA sequence: TGTGCCAGCAGCTCGCCGGGTCTGGGTAATGAAAAACTGTTTTTT. The full variable domain, completed using reference TRBV5-4 and TRBJ1-4, is ETGVTQSPTHLIKTRGQQVTLRCSSQSGHNTVSWYQQALGQGPQFIFQYYREEENGRGNFPPRFSGLQFPNYSSELNVNALELDDSALYLCASSSPGLGNEKLFFGSGTQLSVL.

The table lists this clone with a count of one. The chain carries TRBV19 and TRBJ2-3, with TRBD1 matching 7 bases. The CDR3 extends over 17 amino acids. Germline V gene data show CDR1 as LNHDA and CDR2 as SQIVND (reference sequence). V lost 7 bases, J lost 3 bases, and 16 bases stayed unmatched. CDR3 sequence (DNA): TGTGCCAGTACACAGGGGCTAGCCGCCCGAGGTACAGATACGCAGTATTTT. Translation gives CASTQGLAARGTDTQYF. Using reference TRBV19 and TRBJ2-3 for the parts outside the CDR3, the full variable domain is DGGITQSPKYLFRKEGQNVTLSCEQNLNHDAMYWYRQDPGQGLRLIYYSQIVNDFQKGDIAEGYSVSREKKESFPLTVTSAQKNPTAFYLCASTQGLAARGTDTQYFGPGTRLTVL.

V usage is TRBV6-5 and J usage is TRBJ1-1; tentative D call: TRBD1 (5 bases). The germline V gene encodes CDR1 MNHEY and CDR2 SVGAGI. CDR3 length: 15 amino acids. Trimming stripped 5 bases from V and 11 bases from J, with 24 bases between. Here the CDR3 DNA reads TGTGCCAGCAGTACCCGGGCAGGCCTCCCCCGGGGGGCTTTCTTT. It translates to CASSTRAGLPRGAFF.

The chain uses TRBV5-4 and TRBJ1-3; 11 nucleotides agree with TRBD1. Germline CDR1 and CDR2: SGHNT and YYREEE (reference sequence). V dropped 4 bases and J dropped 1; count of bases not matched to a gene: 7. The CDR3 is 17 amino acids. The CDR3: CASSVGQGAVSGNTIYF. In DNA, the CDR3 is TGTGCCAGCAGCGTCGGACAGGGGGCTGTTTCTGGAAACACCATATATTTT. Filled out from reference TRBV5-4 and TRBJ1-3, the complete variable domain reads ETGVTQSPTHLIKTRGQQVTLRCSSQSGHNTVSWYQQALGQGPQFIFQYYREEENGRGNFPPRFSGLQFPNYSSELNVNALELDDSALYLCASSVGQGAVSGNTIYFGEGSWLTVV.

This clone was observed a single time. This chain connects TRBV18 to TRBJ1-5; no clear D gene. Trimming left V 6 bases short and J 5 bases short, with 11 bases between. Germline V CDR1 and CDR2: KGHSH, LQKENI. The CDR3 contains 13 residues. The CDR3 bases are TGTGCCAGCTCGATTGCCGGTGATCAGCCCCAGCATTTT. Its translation: CASSIAGDQPQHF. Looking up the rest from reference TRBV18 and TRBJ1-5 gives the full variable domain: NAGVMQNPRHLVRRRGQEARLRCSPMKGHSHVYWYRQLPEEGLKFMVYLQKENIIDESGMPKERFSAEFPKEGPSILRIQQVVRGDSAAYFCASSIAGDQPQHFGDGTRLSIL.

The J gene is TRBJ2-2, the V gene TRBV27; no definite D call. V was cut by 2 bases and J by 6 bases, with 10 bases left in between. Germline values: CDR1 MNHEY, CDR2 SMNVEV (reference sequence). This CDR3 has 14 residues. The CDR3 nucleotides read TGTGCCAGCAGTTTAATTCCGACGGCCGGGGAGCTGTTTTTT. This encodes CASSLIPTAGELFF.

The chain recombines TRBV13 with TRBJ2-5, with D possibly matching TRBD1 (6 bases). The CDR3 runs to 15 residues. Germline V gene data show CDR1 as PRHDT and CDR2 as FYEKMQ (reference sequence). V was cut by 4 bases and J by 5 bases, with 17 bases left in between. The CDR3 DNA sequence: TGTGCCAGCAGCTCAACCCGCAGGGGTTCGGAGACCCAGTACTTC. It translates to CASSSTRRGSETQYF.

This clone was recorded only once. V gene TRBV19 combines with J gene TRBJ1-6, with TRBD1 as a possible D gene (5 bases). The CDR3 totals 13 residues. V lost 4 bases, J lost 8 bases, and 9 bases lay in between. In germline, CDR1 is LNHDA, CDR2 SQIVND (reference sequence). CDR3 amino acids: CASSSSRDSPLHF. The CDR3 nucleotides are TGTGCCAGTAGTAGTTCCAGGGATTCACCCCTCCACTTT.

The chain has TRBV6-5 and TRBJ2-7; TRBD1 is a possible D gene (5 bases). Germline CDR1 and CDR2: MNHEY and SVGAGI. V lost 0 bases, J lost 1 base, and 13 bases lay in between. This CDR3 spans 16 amino acids. The CDR3 nucleotides read TGTGCCAGCAGTTACTCTGGGGCTATGGGGTCCTACGAGCAGTACTTC. Residues: CASSYSGAMGSYEQYF.

The chain joins TRBV3-1 (or the pseudogene TRBV3-2) to TRBJ1-2; D is uncertain. CDR1 and CDR2 (germline): LGHDT, YNNKEL (reference sequence). CDR3 length: 12 residues. V was pared by 3 bases and J by 5 bases, with 7 bases between. DNA of the CDR3: TGTGCCAGCAGCCAGGATTCATATGGCTACACCTTC. Translation gives CASSQDSYGYTF.

The V and J genes are TRBV10-3 and TRBJ1-6, with TRBD1 matching over 10 bases. The CDR3 length is 16 residues. Germline CDR1 and CDR2: ENHRY and SYGVKD. The J segment lost 8 bases and the V segment lost 6 bases, leaving 10 bases of the junction unmatched. CDR3 coding DNA: TGTGCCATCAGGGAGACAGGGGGCGCCCCGGATTCACCCCTCCACTTT. This translates into CAIRETGGAPDSPLHF.